This T cell receptor beta chain was obtained from a study of cytomegalovirus exposure and HLA in healthy donors. This clone was found a few times. Researchers ran the PCR with 60 Vbeta and 13 Jbeta primers. The protocol was immunoSEQ multiplex PCR, while the TCRdb copy is restricted to in-frame clones and leaves out a portion. The sample lists about 62,000 clones, 70% to 90% occurring once. The clonotype comes from a man between 18 and 29 years old in good health and CMV-seronegative. The sample taken for sequencing was PBMCs.

CDR3 region: CASSKVQGVATEAFF. In DNA form, the CDR3 reads TGTGCCAGCAGCAAGGTACAGGGCGTGGCCACTGAAGCTTTCTTT. This sequence joins TRBV5-4 and TRBJ1-1; D is possibly TRBD1 (6 bases). Germline loops: CDR1 SGHNT, CDR2 YYREEE (reference sequence). The CDR3 has 15 amino acids. Trimming removed 4 bases at V and 4 bases at J, with 17 bases between. Looking up the rest from reference TRBV5-4 and TRBJ1-1 gives the full variable domain: ETGVTQSPTHLIKTRGQQVTLRCSSQSGHNTVSWYQQALGQGPQFIFQYYREEENGRGNFPPRFSGLQFPNYSSELNVNALELDDSALYLCASSKVQGVATEAFFGQGTRLTVV.